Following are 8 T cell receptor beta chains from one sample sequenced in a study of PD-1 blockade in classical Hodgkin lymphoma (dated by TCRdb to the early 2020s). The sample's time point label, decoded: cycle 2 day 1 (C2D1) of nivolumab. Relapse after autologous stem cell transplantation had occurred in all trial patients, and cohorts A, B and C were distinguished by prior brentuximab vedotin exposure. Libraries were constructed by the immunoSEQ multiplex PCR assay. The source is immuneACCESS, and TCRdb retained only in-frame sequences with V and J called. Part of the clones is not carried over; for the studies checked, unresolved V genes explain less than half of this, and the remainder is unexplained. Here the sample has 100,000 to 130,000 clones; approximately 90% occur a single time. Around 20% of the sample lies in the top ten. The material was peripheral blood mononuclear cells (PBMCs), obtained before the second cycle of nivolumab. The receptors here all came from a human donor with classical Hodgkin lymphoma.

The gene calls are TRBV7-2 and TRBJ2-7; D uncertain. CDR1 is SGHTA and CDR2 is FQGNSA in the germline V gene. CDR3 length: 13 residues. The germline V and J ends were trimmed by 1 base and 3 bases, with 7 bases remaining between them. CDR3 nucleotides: TGTGCCAGCAGCTTAGGGGCAAGCTACGAGCAGTACTTC. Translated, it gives CASSLGASYEQYF.

The CDR3 nucleotides read TGTGCCAGCAGCCCCCGGGACAGCCTAAATCAGCCCCAGCATTTT. This gives the protein CASSPRDSLNQPQHF. This chain connects TRBV7-9 to TRBJ1-5, with 7 bases identical to TRBD1. Germline CDR1 reads SEHNR; CDR2 reads FQNEAQ (reference sequence). The CDR3 extends over 15 amino acids. J lost 4 bases, V lost 5 bases, and 8 bases had no gene match.

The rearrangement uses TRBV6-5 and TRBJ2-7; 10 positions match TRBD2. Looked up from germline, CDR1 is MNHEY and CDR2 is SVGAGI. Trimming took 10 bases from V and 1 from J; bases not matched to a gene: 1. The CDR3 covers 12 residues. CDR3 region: CATTSGSYEQYF. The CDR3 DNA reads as TGTGCCACGACTAGCGGGTCCTACGAGCAGTACTTC.

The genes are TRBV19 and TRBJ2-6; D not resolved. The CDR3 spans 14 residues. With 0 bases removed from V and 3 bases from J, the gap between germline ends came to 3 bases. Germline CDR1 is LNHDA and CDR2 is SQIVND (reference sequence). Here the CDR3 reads CASSIDSGANVLTF. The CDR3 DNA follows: TGTGCCAGTAGTATAGACAGTGGGGCCAACGTCCTGACTTTC. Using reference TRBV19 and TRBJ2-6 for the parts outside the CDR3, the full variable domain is DGGITQSPKYLFRKEGQNVTLSCEQNLNHDAMYWYRQDPGQGLRLIYYSQIVNDFQKGDIAEGYSVSREKKESFPLTVTSAQKNPTAFYLCASSIDSGANVLTFGAGSRLTVL.

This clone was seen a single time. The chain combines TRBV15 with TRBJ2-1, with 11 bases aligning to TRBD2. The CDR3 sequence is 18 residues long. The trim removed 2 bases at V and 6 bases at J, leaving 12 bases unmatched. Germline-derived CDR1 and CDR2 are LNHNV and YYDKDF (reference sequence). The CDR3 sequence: CATSRPVTSGTLGNEQFF. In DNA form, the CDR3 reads TGTGCCACCAGCAGACCCGTGACTAGCGGGACTTTAGGCAATGAGCAGTTCTTC.

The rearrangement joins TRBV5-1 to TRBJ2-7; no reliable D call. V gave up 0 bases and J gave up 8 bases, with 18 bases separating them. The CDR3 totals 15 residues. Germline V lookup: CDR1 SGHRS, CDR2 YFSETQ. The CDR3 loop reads CASSLGHISYPQQYF. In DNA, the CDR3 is TGCGCCAGCAGCTTGGGGCACATTTCCTACCCACAGCAGTACTTC.

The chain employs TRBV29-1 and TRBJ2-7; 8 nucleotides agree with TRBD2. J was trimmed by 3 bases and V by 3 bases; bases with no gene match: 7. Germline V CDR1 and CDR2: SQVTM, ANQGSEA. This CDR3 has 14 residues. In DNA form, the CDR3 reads TGCAGCGTTGATGGGCTAGCGGGTAGCTACGAGCAGTACTTC. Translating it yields CSVDGLAGSYEQYF.

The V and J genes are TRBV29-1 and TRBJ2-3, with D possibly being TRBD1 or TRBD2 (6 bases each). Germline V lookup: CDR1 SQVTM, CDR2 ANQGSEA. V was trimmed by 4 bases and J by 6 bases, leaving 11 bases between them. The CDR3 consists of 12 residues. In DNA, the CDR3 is TGCAGCGTTGCTGGGGGGCTGGATACGCAGTATTTT. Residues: CSVAGGLDTQYF.